This is a list of T cell receptor beta chains from one sample in a study of T cells in Graves' hyperthyroidism and ophthalmopathy. TCRdb re-analysed the multiplex PCR reads in MiXCR, keeping a single row per CDR3 protein. Here the sample spans hundreds of thousands of distinct CDR3 sequences, about 15% being singletons. The sequenced sample was blood. These receptors were taken from a young woman with Graves' ophthalmopathy. Each CDR3 is given with its conserved first and last residue. A D gene is named only where the DNA matches it firmly. Only part of the rows carry a size: once, few, many, or a class if the clone is expanded.

d_gene: TRBD1; abundance: few; j_gene: TRBJ2-1; v_gene: TRBV7-2; CDR3aa: CASSVQGASYNEQFF; CDR3nt: TGTGCCAGCAGTGTACAGGGGGCCTCCTACAATGAGCAGTTCTTC
d_gene: TRBD2; abundance: few; j_gene: TRBJ2-1; v_gene: TRBV30; CDR3aa: CAWSGLAGVHEQFF; CDR3nt: TGTGCCTGGAGTGGGCTAGCGGGAGTGCATGAGCAGTTCTTC
d_gene: -; abundance: -; j_gene: TRBJ1-4; v_gene: TRBV7-9; CDR3aa: CASSLAVEAGLNEKLFF; CDR3nt: TGTGCCAGCAGCTTAGCTGTCGAGGCAGGGCTGAATGAAAAACTGTTTTTT
d_gene: -; abundance: -; j_gene: TRBJ1-2; v_gene: TRBV19; CDR3aa: CASTPEGGDYGYTF; CDR3nt: TGTGCCAGTACCCCCGAGGGAGGAGACTATGGCTACACCTTC
d_gene: -; abundance: many; j_gene: TRBJ2-7; v_gene: TRBV6-2/TRBV6-3; CDR3aa: CASSYVGSYEQYF; CDR3nt: TGTGCCAGCAGTTACGTTGGATCCTACGAGCAATACTTC
d_gene: TRBD2; abundance: many; j_gene: TRBJ2-5; v_gene: TRBV28; CDR3aa: CASSFSSGGETQYF; CDR3nt: TGTGCCAGCAGTTTTTCCAGCGGGGGAGAGACCCAGTACTTC
d_gene: TRBD2; abundance: few; j_gene: TRBJ2-1; v_gene: TRBV20-1; CDR3aa: CSASLAGGPDEQFF; CDR3nt: TGCAGTGCTAGTCTAGCGGGGGGGCCGGATGAGCAGTTCTTC
d_gene: -; abundance: many; j_gene: TRBJ2-7; v_gene: TRBV6-2/TRBV6-3; CDR3aa: CASSYSIRAYEQYF; CDR3nt: TGTGCCAGCAGTTACTCGATCAGGGCCTACGAGCAGTACTTC
d_gene: TRBD1; abundance: few; j_gene: TRBJ1-2; v_gene: TRBV5-1; CDR3aa: CASSKTGGFSEGYTF; CDR3nt: TGCGCCAGCAGCAAGACAGGGGGGTTTTCGGAGGGCTACACCTTC
d_gene: TRBD1; abundance: many; j_gene: TRBJ1-2; v_gene: TRBV6-1; CDR3aa: CASSRGQDNYGYTF; CDR3nt: TGTGCCAGCAGCCGAGGACAGGACAACTATGGCTACACCTTC
d_gene: TRBD2; abundance: many; j_gene: TRBJ2-7; v_gene: TRBV20-1; CDR3aa: CSAKKTSGGTYEQYF; CDR3nt: TGCAGTGCGAAAAAGACTAGCGGGGGTACCTACGAGCAGTACTTC
d_gene: TRBD1; abundance: few; j_gene: TRBJ1-1; v_gene: TRBV20-1; CDR3aa: CSADRQGMNTEAFF; CDR3nt: TGCAGTGCTGACCGACAGGGGATGAACACTGAAGCTTTCTTT
d_gene: TRBD2; abundance: -; j_gene: TRBJ2-1; v_gene: TRBV19; CDR3aa: CASSKLAGGWNEQFF; CDR3nt: TGTGCCAGTAGTAAACTAGCGGGGGGATGGAATGAGCAGTTCTTC
d_gene: -; abundance: -; j_gene: TRBJ2-1; v_gene: TRBV15; CDR3aa: CATSRDLNEQFF; CDR3nt: TGTGCCACCAGCAGAGACCTCAATGAGCAGTTCTTC
d_gene: -; abundance: many; j_gene: TRBJ1-1; v_gene: TRBV12-3/TRBV12-4; CDR3aa: CASGPKRTEAFF; CDR3nt: TGTGCCAGCGGGCCCAAGCGCACTGAAGCTTTCTTT
d_gene: -; abundance: -; j_gene: TRBJ1-2; v_gene: TRBV12-3/TRBV12-4; CDR3aa: CASSTDIFNYGYTF; CDR3nt: TGTGCCAGCAGCACGGACATTTTTAACTATGGCTACACCTTC
d_gene: TRBD1; abundance: many; j_gene: TRBJ2-3; v_gene: TRBV20-1; CDR3aa: CSASIQGAGDTQYF; CDR3nt: TGCAGTGCTAGTATCCAGGGGGCCGGGGATACGCAGTATTTT
d_gene: -; abundance: -; j_gene: TRBJ1-2; v_gene: TRBV13; CDR3aa: CASRHRTRGPSGYTF; CDR3nt: TGTGCCAGCAGGCACCGGACCAGGGGACCTTCTGGCTACACCTTC
d_gene: -; abundance: many; j_gene: TRBJ1-1; v_gene: TRBV6-1; CDR3aa: CASTEAFF; CDR3nt: TGTGCCAGCACTGAAGCTTTCTTT
d_gene: -; abundance: -; j_gene: TRBJ2-7; v_gene: TRBV18; CDR3aa: CASSLSATDALSYEQYF; CDR3nt: TGTGCCAGCTCACTCTCGGCCACGGACGCTCTCTCCTACGAGCAGTACTTC
d_gene: -; abundance: -; j_gene: TRBJ2-3; v_gene: TRBV10-1; CDR3aa: CASSESAKGWDTQYF; CDR3nt: TGCGCCAGCAGTGAGTCGGCGAAGGGATGGGATACGCAGTATTTT
d_gene: TRBD2; abundance: few; j_gene: TRBJ2-3; v_gene: TRBV6-1; CDR3aa: CASTSALAGTDTQYF; CDR3nt: TGTGCCAGCACCTCTGCGCTAGCGGGCACAGATACGCAGTATTTT
d_gene: -; abundance: -; j_gene: TRBJ2-2; v_gene: TRBV20-1; CDR3aa: CSASDPGTRTGELFF; CDR3nt: TGCAGTGCTAGTGATCCCGGGACCCGCACCGGGGAGCTGTTTTTT
d_gene: TRBD2; abundance: -; j_gene: TRBJ2-2; v_gene: TRBV7-3; CDR3aa: CASSPRTSGQITGELFF; CDR3nt: TGTGCCAGCAGCCCCAGGACTAGCGGGCAAATAACCGGGGAGCTGTTTTTT
d_gene: -; abundance: many; j_gene: TRBJ2-7; v_gene: TRBV28; CDR3aa: CASRREDSYEQYF; CDR3nt: TGTGCCAGCAGGAGAGAGGATTCCTACGAGCAGTACTTC
d_gene: TRBD2; abundance: -; j_gene: TRBJ2-1; v_gene: TRBV19; CDR3aa: CASSQGTSGRSEQFF; CDR3nt: TGTGCCAGTAGTCAAGGGACTAGCGGGAGGAGTGAGCAGTTCTTC
d_gene: -; abundance: many; j_gene: TRBJ1-2; v_gene: TRBV12-3/TRBV12-4; CDR3aa: CASSFRTVGYTF; CDR3nt: TGTGCCAGCAGTTTTCGGACAGTAGGCTACACCTTC
d_gene: -; abundance: many; j_gene: TRBJ2-3; v_gene: TRBV5-1; CDR3aa: CASSLNRGLDTQYF; CDR3nt: TGCGCCAGCAGCTTGAACCGGGGTTTGGATACGCAGTATTTT
d_gene: -; abundance: -; j_gene: TRBJ1-1; v_gene: TRBV20-1; CDR3aa: CSASRPVKGLEDTEAFF; CDR3nt: TGCAGTGCTAGTCGGCCCGTAAAGGGACTGGAGGACACTGAAGCTTTCTTT
d_gene: -; abundance: many; j_gene: TRBJ2-1; v_gene: TRBV9; CDR3aa: CASSPSPGTLNEQFF; CDR3nt: TGTGCCAGCAGCCCTTCTCCCGGGACCCTCAATGAGCAGTTCTTC
d_gene: -; abundance: -; j_gene: TRBJ2-3; v_gene: TRBV29-1; CDR3aa: CSAREVTDTQYF; CDR3nt: TGCAGCGCCAGGGAGGTAACAGATACGCAGTATTTT
d_gene: TRBD2; abundance: many; j_gene: TRBJ2-5; v_gene: TRBV20-1; CDR3aa: CSASMVAGQETQYF; CDR3nt: TGCAGTGCTAGCATGGTAGCGGGGCAAGAGACCCAGTACTTC
d_gene: -; abundance: many; j_gene: TRBJ1-2; v_gene: TRBV2; CDR3aa: CASSEDSYGYTF; CDR3nt: TGTGCCAGCAGTGAAGACAGCTATGGCTACACCTTC
d_gene: -; abundance: many; j_gene: TRBJ2-3; v_gene: TRBV10-3; CDR3aa: CAISAGPGVTDTQYF; CDR3nt: TGTGCCATCAGTGCAGGGCCGGGGGTCACAGATACGCAGTATTTT
d_gene: -; abundance: many; j_gene: TRBJ1-2; v_gene: TRBV3-1; CDR3aa: CASSPRPGEEKGWGYTF; CDR3nt: TGTGCCAGCAGCCCAAGGCCCGGGGAGGAGAAAGGTTGGGGCTACACCTTC
d_gene: -; abundance: -; j_gene: TRBJ1-1; v_gene: TRBV14; CDR3aa: CASSQGGRGTEAFF; CDR3nt: TGTGCCAGCAGCCAGGGGGGGAGAGGCACTGAAGCTTTCTTT
d_gene: TRBD2; abundance: many; j_gene: TRBJ2-1; v_gene: TRBV6-1; CDR3aa: CASGLAGIYNEQFF; CDR3nt: TGTGCCAGCGGGCTAGCGGGGATCTACAATGAGCAGTTCTTC
d_gene: -; abundance: many; j_gene: TRBJ2-7; v_gene: TRBV27; CDR3aa: CASSAGSFYEQYF; CDR3nt: TGTGCCAGCAGTGCCGGGAGCTTCTACGAGCAGTACTTC
d_gene: -; abundance: -; j_gene: TRBJ1-6; v_gene: TRBV6-4; CDR3aa: CASRSTIRGYSPLHF; CDR3nt: TGTGCCAGCAGGTCCACGATTCGCGGATATTCACCCCTCCACTTT
d_gene: TRBD2; abundance: few; j_gene: TRBJ2-2; v_gene: TRBV7-9; CDR3aa: CASSTSPSSGSYTGELFF; CDR3nt: TGTGCCAGCAGCACCTCTCCCTCTAGCGGGAGCTACACCGGGGAGCTGTTTTTT
d_gene: -; abundance: many; j_gene: TRBJ2-5; v_gene: TRBV11-2; CDR3aa: CASSRGYF; CDR3nt: TGTGCCAGCAGCCGGGGGTACTTC